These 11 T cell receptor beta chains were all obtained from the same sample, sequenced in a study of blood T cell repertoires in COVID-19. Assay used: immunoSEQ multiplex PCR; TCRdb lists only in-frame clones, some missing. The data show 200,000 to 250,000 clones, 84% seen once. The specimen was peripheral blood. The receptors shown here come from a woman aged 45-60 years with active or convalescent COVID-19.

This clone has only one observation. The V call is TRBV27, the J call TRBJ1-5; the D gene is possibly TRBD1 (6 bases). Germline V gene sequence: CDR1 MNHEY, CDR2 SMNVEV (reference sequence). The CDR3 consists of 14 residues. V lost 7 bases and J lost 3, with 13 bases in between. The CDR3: CASKRTATNQPQHF. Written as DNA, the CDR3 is TGTGCCAGCAAGAGGACAGCCACCAATCAGCCCCAGCATTTT.

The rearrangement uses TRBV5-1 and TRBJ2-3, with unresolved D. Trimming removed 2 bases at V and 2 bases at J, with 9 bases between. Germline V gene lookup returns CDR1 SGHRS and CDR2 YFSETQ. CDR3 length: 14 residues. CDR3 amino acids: CASSLTGSTDTQYF. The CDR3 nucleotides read TGCGCCAGCAGCTTAACCGGGTCCACAGATACGCAGTATTTT. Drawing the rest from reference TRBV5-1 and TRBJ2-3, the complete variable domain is KAGVTQTPRYLIKTRGQQVTLSCSPISGHRSVSWYQQTPGQGLQFLFEYFSETQRNKGNFPGRFSGRQFSNSRSEMNVSTLELGDSALYLCASSLTGSTDTQYFGPGTRLTVL.

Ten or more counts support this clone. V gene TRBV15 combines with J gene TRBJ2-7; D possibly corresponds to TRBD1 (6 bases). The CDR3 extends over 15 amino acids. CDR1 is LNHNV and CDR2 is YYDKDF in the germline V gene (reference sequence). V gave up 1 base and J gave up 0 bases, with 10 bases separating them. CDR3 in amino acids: CATSRGTGLSYEQYF. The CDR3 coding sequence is TGTGCCACCAGCAGAGGCACAGGGCTCTCCTACGAGCAGTACTTC.

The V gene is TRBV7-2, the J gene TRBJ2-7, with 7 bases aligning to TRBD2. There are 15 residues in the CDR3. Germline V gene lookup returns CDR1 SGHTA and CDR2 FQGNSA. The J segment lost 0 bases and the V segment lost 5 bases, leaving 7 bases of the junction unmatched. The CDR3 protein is CASSRREDRSYEQYF. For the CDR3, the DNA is TGTGCCAGCAGCCGCCGGGAGGACCGCTCCTACGAGCAGTACTTC.

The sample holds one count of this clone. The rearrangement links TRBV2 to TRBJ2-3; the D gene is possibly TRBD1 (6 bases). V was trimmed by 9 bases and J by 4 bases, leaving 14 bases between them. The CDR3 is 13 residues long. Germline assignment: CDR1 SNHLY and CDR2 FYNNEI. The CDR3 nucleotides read TGTGCCAGACGGGAACAGGGCGCAGATACGCAGTATTTT. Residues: CARREQGADTQYF.

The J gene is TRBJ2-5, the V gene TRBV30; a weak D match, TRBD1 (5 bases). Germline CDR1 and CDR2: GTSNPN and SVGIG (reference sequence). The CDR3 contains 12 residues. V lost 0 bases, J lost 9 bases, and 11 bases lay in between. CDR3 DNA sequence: TGTGCCTGGAGTGTGGTCCCAGGGTCCCAGTACTTC. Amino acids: CAWSVVPGSQYF.

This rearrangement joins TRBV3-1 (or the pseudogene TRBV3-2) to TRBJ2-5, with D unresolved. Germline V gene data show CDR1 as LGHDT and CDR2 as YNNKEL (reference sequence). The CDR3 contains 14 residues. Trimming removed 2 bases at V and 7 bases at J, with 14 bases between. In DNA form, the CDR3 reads TGTGCCAGCAGCCAAACTGACTTGGCCGCGACCCAGTACTTC. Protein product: CASSQTDLAATQYF.

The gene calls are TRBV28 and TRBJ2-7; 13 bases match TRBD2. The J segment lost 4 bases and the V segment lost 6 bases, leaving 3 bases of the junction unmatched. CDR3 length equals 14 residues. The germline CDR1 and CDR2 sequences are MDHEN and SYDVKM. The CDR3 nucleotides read TGTGCCAGCAGAAGGACTAGCGGGAGTTACGAGCAGTACTTC. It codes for CASRRTSGSYEQYF.

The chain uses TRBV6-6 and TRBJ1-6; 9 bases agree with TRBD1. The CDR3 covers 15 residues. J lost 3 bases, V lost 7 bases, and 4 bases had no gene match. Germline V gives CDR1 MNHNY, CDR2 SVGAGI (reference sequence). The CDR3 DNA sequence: TGTGCCAGCACTTTGGGACAGGGCTATAATTCACCCCTCCACTTT. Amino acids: CASTLGQGYNSPLHF.

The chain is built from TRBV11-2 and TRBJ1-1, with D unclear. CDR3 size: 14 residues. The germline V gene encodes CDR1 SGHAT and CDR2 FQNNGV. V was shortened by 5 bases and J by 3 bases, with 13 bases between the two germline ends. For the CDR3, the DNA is TGTGCCAGCAGCGCCAGTCAGGTGCACACTGAAGCTTTCTTT. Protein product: CASSASQVHTEAFF.

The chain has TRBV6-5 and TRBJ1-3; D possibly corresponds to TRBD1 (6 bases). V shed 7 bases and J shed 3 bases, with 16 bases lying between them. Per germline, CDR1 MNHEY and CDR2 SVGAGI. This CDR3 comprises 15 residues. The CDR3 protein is CASMPRQAGGNTIYF. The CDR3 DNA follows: TGTGCCAGCATGCCCCGACAGGCCGGTGGAAACACCATATATTTT.